The present entry profiles one TCR beta chain with its context. This clonotype has a handful of counts. Its target antigen remains unknown. Base qualities are not recorded, but no much larger clone differs from it by a single base. This record comes from a study of T cells in Graves' hyperthyroidism and ophthalmopathy (dated by TCRdb to about 2019). Looking at the study overall: Peripheral blood was collected at initial diagnosis, before any treatment. The 95 to 100 discovery patients were randomly split 7:3 into training and test sets. In about six Graves' hyperthyroidism patients, the study also compared T-cell repertoires from thyroid tissue with T-cell repertoires from blood. After sampling, hyperthyroidism patients received methimazole starting at 30 mg daily, and ophthalmopathy patients received high-dose intravenous methylprednisolone. Prospective prediction of ophthalmopathy was tested in an independent validation cohort consisting of roughly 20 hyperthyroidism patients and 17 patients who later progressed to ophthalmopathy. According to the paper, TCR Vbeta CDR3 sequencing was carried out on about 140 peripheral blood samples, which came from under 50 ophthalmopathy, approximately 78 hyperthyroidism and some 17 progressor patients. To identify TCR V-J signatures that set the groups apart, the researchers used a discovery cohort of about a hundred patients, made up of under 45 with Graves' ophthalmopathy and 57 with stable Graves' hyperthyroidism. Overall study outcomes, separate from this receptor: Sample size was not statistically predetermined, and investigators were not blinded to group allocation. Ophthalmopathy was separated from stable hyperthyroidism by a 13 V-J signature model, with approximately 86% sensitivity and roughly 81% specificity obtained in cross-validation and 80%/75% obtained in testing. Most expanded thyroid clonotypes (frequency above 0.001) were also detected in blood, a finding suggesting that blood repertoires may reflect thyroid immune responses. In validation, progression to ophthalmopathy was predicted by the model with more than 65% sensitivity and about 72% specificity, a median of about 6.8 months before onset.

Based on the germline V gene, the CDR1 and CDR2 sequences are SGHTA and FQGNSA. The junction carries 7 bases between V and J, which are trimmed by 5 bases and 5 bases respectively. The CDR3 runs 12 residues from the cysteine to the phenylalanine. CDR3 DNA is the only sequence kept; it has 36 bases, read in frame from the first base. Stable Graves' hyperthyroidism was defined as no progression to ophthalmopathy during 18 months of follow-up. The hyperthyroidism patients were between 18 and 65 years old and newly diagnosed, with a disease duration of less than 2 months. Patients with uncontrolled infections, other autoimmune diseases, pregnancy or lactation were excluded. Clinical symptoms, serum thyroxine and TRAb, thyroid ultrasound, and orbital computed tomography formed the basis for the diagnoses. PBMCs were isolated from about 9.2 ml of fresh peripheral blood by Ficoll-Paque density gradient centrifugation. Trizol reagent was used to extract total RNA, and RNA quality was then checked on an Agilent 2100 Bioanalyzer.

The TCR beta CDR3 regions were amplified from the RNA transcripts. For the first round of RT-PCR on the TCR CDR3, the HTBI primer set was used together with the Qiagen OneStep RT-PCR kit. Libraries were constructed in a second round of multiplex PCR, after which size selection and purification were performed. Libraries were sequenced paired-end with 100 bp reads on an Illumina HiSeq2000. Under the source paper's analysis protocol: SOAPnuke was used to process the raw data, removing reads that contained adapters or uncalled bases, had a mean Phred below 15, or lacked an exact match to the constant primer or identifier. COPE v1.2.5 was used to merge the high-quality paired reads, and each unique nucleotide sequence was defined as a clonotype. Clonotypes were aligned to IMGT TRBV, TRBD and TRBJ reference segments using MiTCR v1.1. Only V-J combinations with frequency above 0.0001, covering roughly 99% of repertoires, were analysed. A TCS score was defined as the ratio between F50 (clonal expansion) and ExV (chaos), using BLOSUM62-based TCRdist between CDR3 peptides within each V-J. Welch's t-statistics and random forest reduced roughly 530 V-J features to 13, which were used in a naive Bayes classifier (R e1071). TCRdb handled the public reads itself, with Q25 trimming in fastp and clone calling in MiXCR, and kept productive beta chains. Each CDR3 protein appears once, grouped with its most common genes and DNA. These V and J calls derive from TCRdb rather than the authors' analysis. A total of hundreds of thousands of distinct CDR3 sequences appear in this sample, roughly 15% of them only once. Together, the top ten hold around 9.6% of the sample.

The sample consisted of blood. The chain is made from TRBV7-2 and TRBJ1-3; the D gene assignment is ambiguous. The source of this sequence is a woman between 18 and 29 years old with Graves' hyperthyroidism. The DNA sequence reads TGTGCCAGCAGCAACCGTAGAAACACCATATATTTT. It codes for CASSNRRNTIYF.